This T cell receptor beta chain derives from a study of control samples from healthy donors and cancer patients. Assay used: immunoSEQ multiplex PCR; TCRdb lists only in-frame clones, some missing. Its table lists about 210,000 clones. V was shortened by 4 bases and J by 8 bases, with 13 bases between the two germline ends. This CDR3 region has 13 residues. Germline V gene sequence: CDR1 SGHNT, CDR2 YYREEE (reference sequence). The chain couples TRBV5-4 to TRBJ2-1; D is perhaps TRBD1 or TRBD2 (5 bases each). This clonotype was obtained from a woman aged 30 to 39 in good health. The sequenced material came from blood. CDR3 coding DNA: TGTGCCAGCAGCCATAAGGTGGGGGATGAGCAGTTCTTC. Amino acids: CASSHKVGDEQFF.